These 12 T cell receptor beta chains originate from one sample sequenced in a study of blood T cell repertoires in COVID-19. Sequenced by immunoSEQ multiplex PCR; TCRdb stores in-frame clones only, minus some. The table has 75,000 to 100,000 clones, 87% seen once. Sample: peripheral blood. Source of these receptors: a human donor in a cohort sampled during active COVID-19.

The chain has TRBV28 and TRBJ2-7, with D maybe TRBD2 (5 bases). Per the germline V gene, CDR1 is MDHEN and CDR2 is SYDVKM. The CDR3 is made up of 13 amino acids. The V end was cut by 10 bases, the J end by 1 base, with 14 bases between. CDR3 coding DNA: TGTGCCACAATTTCGGGGTCGTCCTACGAGCAGTACTTC. Residues: CATISGSSYEQYF.

The chain joins TRBV5-4 to TRBJ1-2; 7 bases are shared with TRBD1. With V trimmed by 4 bases and J by 0 bases, 9 bases remained unmatched. The length of the CDR3 is 16 residues. From germline, CDR1 is SGHNT and CDR2 YYREEE (reference sequence). The DNA of the CDR3 is TGTGCCAGCAGCCGAACTCGGGACAGTACTAACTATGGCTACACCTTC. Protein sequence: CASSRTRDSTNYGYTF. Supplemented by reference TRBV5-4 and TRBJ1-2, the full variable domain reads ETGVTQSPTHLIKTRGQQVTLRCSSQSGHNTVSWYQQALGQGPQFIFQYYREEENGRGNFPPRFSGLQFPNYSSELNVNALELDDSALYLCASSRTRDSTNYGYTFGSGTRLTVV.

The V call is TRBV6-6, the J call TRBJ1-2; 9 bases agree with TRBD1. The CDR3 extends over 15 amino acids. V shed 4 bases, J shed 4 bases, and the junction held 7 bases outside the gene matches. Germline CDR1 and CDR2: MNHNY and SVGAGI (reference sequence). CDR3 sequence (DNA): TGTGCCAGCAGTTCGGGACAGGGTAATAGCTATGGCTACACCTTC. It encodes CASSSGQGNSYGYTF.

The rearrangement uses TRBV6-5 and TRBJ2-3; D is unclear. V lost 2 bases, J lost 3 bases, and 9 bases lay in between. The CDR3 loop spans 14 amino acids. Germline CDR1 reads MNHEY; CDR2 reads SVGAGI. CDR3: CASSYGVGTDTQYF. The CDR3, as DNA: TGTGCCAGCAGTTACGGAGTAGGTACAGATACGCAGTATTTT.

This chain links TRBV6-1 with TRBJ2-7, with 11 bases aligning to TRBD2. The CDR3 sequence is 15 residues long. Germline CDR1 reads MNHNS; CDR2 reads SASEGT. Losses at the gene ends were 2 bases for V and 4 bases for J; bases not matched to a gene: 4. The CDR3 coding sequence is TGTGCCAGCAGTGAACAGATAGCGGGAGGGTACGAGCAGTACTTC. It codes for CASSEQIAGGYEQYF.

This clone appeared a single time. The V call is TRBV2, the J call TRBJ2-2; the D is unclear. The V end lost 8 bases, the J end lost 3 bases, and 7 bases lay between the germline ends. The CDR3 has 12 residues. Per germline, CDR1 SNHLY and CDR2 FYNNEI. CDR3 protein: CASSPDTGELFF. In DNA, the CDR3 is TGTGCCAGCTCTCCCGACACCGGGGAGCTGTTTTTT.

This clone was found once. V gene TRBV7-3 combines with J gene TRBJ2-4; D remains unclear. This CDR3 region has 14 residues. The germline CDR1 and CDR2 sequences are SGHTA and FQGTGA. V was pared by 4 bases and J by 0 bases, with 7 bases between. The CDR3 region is CASSSGLAKNIQYF. In DNA, the CDR3 is TGTGCCAGCAGCTCGGGTCTAGCCAAAAACATTCAGTACTTC.

There are a few counts of this clone. Here the CDR3 reads CASSPLAGSYEQYF. The CDR3 coding sequence is TGTGCCAGCAGTCCACTAGCGGGGTCCTACGAGCAGTACTTC. The rearrangement uses TRBV16 and TRBJ2-7; 10 bases are shared with TRBD2. V gave up 6 bases and J gave up 1 base; unmatched junction bases: 3. The CDR3 contains 14 residues. Germline CDR1 is KGHSY and CDR2 is FQNENV.

CDR3 loop: CASSVSGRANGYEQYF. The CDR3 coding sequence is TGTGCCAGCAGCGTCAGCGGGAGGGCTAACGGCTACGAGCAGTACTTC. The gene calls are TRBV9 and TRBJ2-7, with TRBD2 matching over 10 bases. The junction had 8 bases not matched to a gene; V was cut back by 2 bases and J by 3 bases. CDR3 length equals 16 residues. CDR1 is SGDLS and CDR2 is YYNGEE in the germline V gene.

CDR3 residues: CARSVTGIRGGTGELFF. For the CDR3, the DNA is TGTGCCAGGAGCGTAACTGGGATCAGGGGCGGCACCGGGGAGCTGTTTTTT. The chain uses TRBV7-2 and TRBJ2-2, with a tentative D call TRBD1 (6 bases). In germline, CDR1 is SGHTA, CDR2 FQGNSA. The CDR3 runs to 17 residues. V was pared by 9 bases and J by 4 bases, with 24 bases between.

The chain uses TRBV27 and TRBJ2-2; the match to TRBD2 covers 10 bases. Trimming removed 1 base from V and 4 bases from J; junction bases left unmatched: 15. The CDR3 is made up of 20 amino acids. Germline-derived CDR1 and CDR2 are MNHEY and SMNVEV (reference sequence). As DNA, the CDR3 is TGTGCCAGCAGTTTATTCGCTATCCGGAGCGGGAGGGCCCTCACCGGGGAGCTGTTTTTT. This codes for CASSLFAIRSGRALTGELFF.

The chain is built from TRBV28 and TRBJ1-2; TRBD1 agrees at 8 bases. V dropped 3 bases and J dropped 2; count of bases not matched to a gene: 2. Per the germline V gene, CDR1 is MDHEN and CDR2 is SYDVKM. The CDR3 spans 14 residues. The CDR3 DNA is TGTGCCAGCAGTTTCGGACAGGGAAACTATGGCTACACCTTC. It codes for CASSFGQGNYGYTF.